The sequence of this T cell receptor (beta chain) was determined in a study of T cell repertoires in cytomegalovirus infection. The germline CDR1 and CDR2 sequences are SGHDN and FVKESK. This CDR3 is 16 amino acids long. The V and J ends lost 1 base and 3 bases respectively, with 13 bases between them. Via MiXCR, TCRdb re-called the reads, giving one row per CDR3 protein. The data show around 770,000 distinct CDR3 sequences, roughly 28% seen once. A remark on this clonotype: Its antigen is not known.

This specimen was cultured CD8+ T cells from PBMCs, taken from culture after CMV antigen stimulation. This chain links TRBV14 with TRBJ1-3, with no clear D. The TCR sequence derives from a human donor in good health (CMV status not recorded). Some clones in this sample may be carry-over from other donors' samples. For the CDR3, the DNA is TGTGCCAGCAGCCAAGGCTATGTAGCAGATGGAAACACCATATATTTT. The encoded protein is CASSQGYVADGNTIYF. Supplemented by reference TRBV14 and TRBJ1-3, the full variable domain reads EAGVTQFPSHSVIEKGQTVTLRCDPISGHDNLYWYRRVMGKEIKFLLHFVKESKQDESGMPNNRFLAERTGGTYSTLKVQPAELEDSGVYFCASSQGYVADGNTIYFGEGSWLTVV.